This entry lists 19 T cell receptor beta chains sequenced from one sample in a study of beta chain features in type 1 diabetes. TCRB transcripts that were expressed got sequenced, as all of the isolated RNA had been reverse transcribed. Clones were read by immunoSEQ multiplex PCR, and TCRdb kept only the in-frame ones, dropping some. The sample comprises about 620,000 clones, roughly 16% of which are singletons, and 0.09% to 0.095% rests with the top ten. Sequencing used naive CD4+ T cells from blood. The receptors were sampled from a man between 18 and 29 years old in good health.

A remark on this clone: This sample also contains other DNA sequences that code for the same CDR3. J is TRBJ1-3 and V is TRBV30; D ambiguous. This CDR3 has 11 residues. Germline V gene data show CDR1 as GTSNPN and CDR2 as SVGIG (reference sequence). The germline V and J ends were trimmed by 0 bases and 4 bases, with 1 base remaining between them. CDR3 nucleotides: TGTGCCTGGAGTGTAGGAAACACCATATATTTT. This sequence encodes CAWSVGNTIYF.

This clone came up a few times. The CDR3 here is CASSQVGGGTGAFF. In DNA form, the CDR3 reads TGCGCCAGCAGCCAAGTAGGAGGGGGCACCGGAGCTTTCTTT. This sequence joins TRBV4-1 and TRBJ1-1, with 7 nucleotides matching TRBD1. Germline-derived CDR1 and CDR2 are MGHRA and YSYEKL. With V trimmed by 1 base and J by 10 bases, 9 bases remained unmatched. The CDR3 runs to 14 residues.

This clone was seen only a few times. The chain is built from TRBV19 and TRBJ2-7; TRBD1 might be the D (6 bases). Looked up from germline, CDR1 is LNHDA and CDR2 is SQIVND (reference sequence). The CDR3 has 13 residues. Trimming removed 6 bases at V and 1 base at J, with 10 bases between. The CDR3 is CASSRDKSYEQYF. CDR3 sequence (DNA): TGTGCCAGTAGCCGGGACAAGTCCTACGAGCAGTACTTC. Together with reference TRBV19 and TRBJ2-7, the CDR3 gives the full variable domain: DGGITQSPKYLFRKEGQNVTLSCEQNLNHDAMYWYRQDPGQGLRLIYYSQIVNDFQKGDIAEGYSVSREKKESFPLTVTSAQKNPTAFYLCASSRDKSYEQYFGPGTRLTVT.

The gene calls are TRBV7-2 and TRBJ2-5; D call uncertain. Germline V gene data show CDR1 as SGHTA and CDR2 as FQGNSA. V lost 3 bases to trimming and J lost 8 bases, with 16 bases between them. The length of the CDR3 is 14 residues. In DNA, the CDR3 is TGTGCCAGCAGCTTTCAAAGCCGACTCGGTACCCAGTACTTC. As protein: CASSFQSRLGTQYF.

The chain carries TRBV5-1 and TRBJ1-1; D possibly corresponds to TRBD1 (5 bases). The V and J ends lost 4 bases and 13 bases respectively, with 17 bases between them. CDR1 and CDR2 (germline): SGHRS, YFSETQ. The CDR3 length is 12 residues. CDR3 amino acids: CASSPQGLRVFF. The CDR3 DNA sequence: TGCGCCAGCAGCCCTCAGGGTCTCAGAGTTTTCTTT.

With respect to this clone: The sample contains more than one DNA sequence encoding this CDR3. The CDR3 loop is CSASNTEAFF. Written as DNA, the CDR3 is TGCAGTGCTTCAAACACTGAAGCTTTCTTT. The chain links TRBV20-1 to TRBJ1-1; D ambiguous. The CDR3 has 10 residues. Trimming took off 5 bases at V and 2 bases at J, with 3 bases between the two ends. Germline V gene data show CDR1 as DFQATT and CDR2 as SNEGSKA (reference sequence).

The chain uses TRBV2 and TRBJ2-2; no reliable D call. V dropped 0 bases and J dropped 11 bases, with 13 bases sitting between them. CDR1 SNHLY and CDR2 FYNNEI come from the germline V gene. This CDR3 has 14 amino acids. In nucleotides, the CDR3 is TGTGCCAGCAGTGAAGCGCTTGTAGGGAAAGAGCTGTTTTTT. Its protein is CASSEALVGKELFF.

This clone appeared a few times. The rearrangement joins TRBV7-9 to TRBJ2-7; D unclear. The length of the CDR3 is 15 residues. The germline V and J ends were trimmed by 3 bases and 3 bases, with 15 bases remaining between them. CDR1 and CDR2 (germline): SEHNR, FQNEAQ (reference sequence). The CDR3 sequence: CASSFRAGGDYEQYF. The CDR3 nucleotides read TGTGCCAGCAGCTTTAGGGCAGGCGGCGACTACGAGCAGTACTTC.

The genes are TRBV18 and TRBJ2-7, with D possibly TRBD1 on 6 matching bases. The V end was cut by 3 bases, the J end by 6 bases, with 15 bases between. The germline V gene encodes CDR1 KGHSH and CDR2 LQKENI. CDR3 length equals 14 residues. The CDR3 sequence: CASSPSTGWREQYF. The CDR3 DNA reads TGTGCCAGCTCACCGTCGACAGGTTGGCGCGAGCAGTACTTC.

The CDR3 DNA reads TGTGCCAGCAGGTTGGACCCCACCGGGGAGCTGTTTTTT. Its translation: CASRLDPTGELFF. The chain joins TRBV2 to TRBJ2-2; no reliable D call. This CDR3 spans 13 amino acids. CDR1 and CDR2 (germline): SNHLY, FYNNEI. V was trimmed by 6 bases and J by 4 bases, leaving 9 bases between them.

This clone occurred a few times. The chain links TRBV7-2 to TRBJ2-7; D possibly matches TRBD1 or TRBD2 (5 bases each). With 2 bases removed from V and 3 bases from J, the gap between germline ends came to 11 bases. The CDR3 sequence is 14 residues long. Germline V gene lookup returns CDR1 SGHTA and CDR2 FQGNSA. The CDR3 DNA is TGTGCCAGCAGCTTAATCGGGACGGACTACGAGCAGTACTTC. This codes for CASSLIGTDYEQYF.

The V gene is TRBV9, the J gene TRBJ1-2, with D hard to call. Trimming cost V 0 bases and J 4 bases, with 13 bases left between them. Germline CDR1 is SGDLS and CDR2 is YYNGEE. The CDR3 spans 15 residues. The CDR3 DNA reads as TGTGCCAGCAGCGTAGGGCACCATTTGTCCTATGGCTACACCTTC. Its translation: CASSVGHHLSYGYTF.

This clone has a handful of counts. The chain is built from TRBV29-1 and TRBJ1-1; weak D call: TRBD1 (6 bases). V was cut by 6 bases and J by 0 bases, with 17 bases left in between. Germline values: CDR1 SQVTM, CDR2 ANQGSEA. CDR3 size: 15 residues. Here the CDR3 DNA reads TGCAGCGTCCATCCTACCGACAGGATGAACACTGAAGCTTTCTTT. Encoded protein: CSVHPTDRMNTEAFF.

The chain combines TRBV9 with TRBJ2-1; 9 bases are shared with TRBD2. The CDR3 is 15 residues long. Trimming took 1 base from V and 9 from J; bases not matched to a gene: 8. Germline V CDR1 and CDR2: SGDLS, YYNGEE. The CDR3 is CASSVQLAGVGEQFF. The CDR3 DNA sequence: TGTGCCAGCAGCGTACAGTTAGCGGGAGTCGGTGAGCAGTTCTTC.

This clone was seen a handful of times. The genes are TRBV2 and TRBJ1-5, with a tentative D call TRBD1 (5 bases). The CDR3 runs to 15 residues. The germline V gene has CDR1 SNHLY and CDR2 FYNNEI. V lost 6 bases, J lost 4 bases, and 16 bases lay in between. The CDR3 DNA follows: TGTGCCAGCAGCATGGGGCAGATATGGAATCAGCCCCAGCATTTT. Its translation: CASSMGQIWNQPQHF.

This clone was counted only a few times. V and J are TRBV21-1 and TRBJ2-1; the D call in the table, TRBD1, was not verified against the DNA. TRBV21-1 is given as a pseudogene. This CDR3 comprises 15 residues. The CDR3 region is CASSKQGGNWGEQFF. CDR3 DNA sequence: TGTGCCAGCAGCAAGCAGGGGGGAAATTGGGGTGAGCAGTTCTTC.

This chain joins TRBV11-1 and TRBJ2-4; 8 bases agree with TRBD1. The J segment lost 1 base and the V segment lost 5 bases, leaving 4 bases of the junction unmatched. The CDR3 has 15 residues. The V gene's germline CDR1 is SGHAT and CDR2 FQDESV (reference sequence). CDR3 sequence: CASSPRDRAKNIQYF. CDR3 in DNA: TGTGCCAGCAGCCCTAGGGACAGGGCCAAAAACATTCAGTACTTC. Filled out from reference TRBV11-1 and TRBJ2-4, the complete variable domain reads EAEVAQSPRYKITEKSQAVAFWCDPISGHATLYWYRQILGQGPELLVQFQDESVVDDSQLPKDRFSAERLKGVDSTLKIQPAELGDSAMYLCASSPRDRAKNIQYFGAGTRLSVL.

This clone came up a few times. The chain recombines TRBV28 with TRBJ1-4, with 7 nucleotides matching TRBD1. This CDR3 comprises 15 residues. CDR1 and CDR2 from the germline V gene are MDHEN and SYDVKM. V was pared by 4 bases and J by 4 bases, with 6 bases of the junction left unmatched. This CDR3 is CASSSQGGGNEKLFF. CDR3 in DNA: TGTGCCAGCAGTTCCCAGGGGGGAGGTAATGAAAAACTGTTTTTT.

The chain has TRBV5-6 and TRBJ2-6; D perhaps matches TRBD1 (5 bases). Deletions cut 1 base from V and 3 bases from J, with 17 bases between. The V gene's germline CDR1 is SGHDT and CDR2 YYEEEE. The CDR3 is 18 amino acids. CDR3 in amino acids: CASSLFFYQGSGANVLTF. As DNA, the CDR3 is TGTGCCAGCAGCTTGTTTTTCTATCAGGGAAGTGGGGCCAACGTCCTGACTTTC. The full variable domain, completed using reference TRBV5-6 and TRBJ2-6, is DAGVTQSPTHLIKTRGQQVTLRCSPKSGHDTVSWYQQALGQGPQFIFQYYEEEERQRGNFPDRFSGHQFPNYSSELNVNALLLGDSALYLCASSLFFYQGSGANVLTFGAGSRLTVL.